This entry lists 21 T cell receptor beta chains sequenced from one sample in a study of blood T cell repertoires in COVID-19. Sequencing used immunoSEQ multiplex PCR; TCRdb keeps in-frame clones, though not all of them. The data show 81,000 or so clones, 80% to 95% seen once. Sample: peripheral blood. Receptor source: an older woman with active COVID-19.

J is TRBJ1-5 and V is TRBV28; 7 nucleotides align to TRBD1. Looked up from germline, CDR1 is MDHEN and CDR2 is SYDVKM. J was trimmed by 0 bases and V by 4 bases; bases with no gene match: 12. CDR3 length: 18 residues. CDR3 sequence reads: CASSSGQRSLYSNQPQHF. The CDR3 bases are TGTGCCAGCAGTTCGGGACAGCGCTCCCTGTATAGCAATCAGCCCCAGCATTTT.

V is TRBV7-2 and J is TRBJ1-1, with 7 bases that match TRBD1. After removal of 1 base from V and 7 bases from J, the junction contained 6 bases not matched to a gene. CDR1 and CDR2 from the germline V gene are SGHTA and FQGNSA. The CDR3 totals 14 residues. Here the CDR3 DNA reads TGTGCCAGCAGCTTAGAGGGGACAGTCATTGAAGCTTTCTTT. The encoded protein is CASSLEGTVIEAFF. The full variable domain, with the rest looked up from reference TRBV7-2 and TRBJ1-1, is GAGVSQSPSNKVTEKGKDVELRCDPISGHTALYWYRQSLGQGLEFLIYFQGNSAPDKSGLPSDRFSAERTGGSVSTLTIQRTQQEDSAVYLCASSLEGTVIEAFFGQGTRLTVV.

This chain uses TRBV19 with TRBJ2-5; TRBD2 is a possible D gene (5 bases). V lost 3 bases and J lost 3, with 8 bases in between. Germline assignment: CDR1 LNHDA and CDR2 SQIVND (reference sequence). The CDR3 spans 13 residues. CDR3 sequence (DNA): TGTGCCAGTAGTATCGGAGGTAAAGAGACCCAGTACTTC. It encodes CASSIGGKETQYF.

This chain connects TRBV18 to TRBJ2-1, with D perhaps matching TRBD2 (5 bases). The germline V gene encodes CDR1 KGHSH and CDR2 LQKENI. This CDR3 is built from 15 residues. V gave up 6 bases and J gave up 1 base, with 13 bases separating them. The DNA of the CDR3 is TGTGCCAGCTCGTCCGAGGGTGGTTCCTACAATGAGCAGTTCTTC. It translates to CASSSEGGSYNEQFF.

The chain is built from TRBV30 and TRBJ1-1, with unresolved D. This CDR3 has 15 amino acids. Germline V CDR1 and CDR2: GTSNPN, SVGIG (reference sequence). V dropped 4 bases and J dropped 5 bases, with 20 bases sitting between them. The CDR3, as DNA: TGTGCCTGGACGCACTATCCATCGACTAGGACTGAAGCTTTCTTT. Protein sequence: CAWTHYPSTRTEAFF.

This clone was seen a few times. This rearrangement joins TRBV24-1 to TRBJ2-3, with D possibly matching TRBD2 (5 bases). The CDR3 extends over 16 amino acids. From germline, CDR1 is KGHDR and CDR2 SFDVKD. Deletions cut 4 bases from V and 0 bases from J, with 13 bases between. The CDR3 DNA reads TGTGCCACCAGTGAGACTACTAGTGCTAGCACAGATACGCAGTATTTT. It specifies CATSETTSASTDTQYF.

This chain joins TRBV27 and TRBJ1-5; 9 bases match TRBD1. Germline V gene data show CDR1 as MNHEY and CDR2 as SMNVEV (reference sequence). This CDR3 has 15 amino acids. V shed 9 bases, J shed 0 bases, and the junction held 6 bases outside the gene matches. The CDR3 is CARGGQGYSNQPQHF. DNA for the CDR3: TGTGCCAGGGGGGGACAGGGCTATAGCAATCAGCCCCAGCATTTT.

In its sample, this clone was seen once. V gene TRBV6-2 or TRBV6-3 combines with J gene TRBJ2-7; 10 bases line up with TRBD2. The CDR3 is made up of 15 amino acids. The V segment lost 4 bases and the J segment 2 bases; nucleotides outside the gene matches: 5. Germline lookup yields CDR1 MNHEY and CDR2 SVGEGT. Written as DNA, the CDR3 is TGTGCCAGCAGTTCTACTAGCGGGGTTCCCTACGAGCAGTACTTC. This encodes CASSSTSGVPYEQYF.

The genes are TRBV18 and TRBJ1-5; possibly TRBD1 for D (6 bases). The length of the CDR3 is 15 residues. The V end was cut by 4 bases, the J end by 7 bases, with 17 bases between. Germline lookup yields CDR1 KGHSH and CDR2 LQKENI. The CDR3 bases are TGTGCCAGCTCACTCTACAGGGTTGAAGTCCAGCCCCAGCATTTT. Its protein is CASSLYRVEVQPQHF.

The chain joins TRBV2 to TRBJ2-7, with a tentative D call TRBD1 (6 bases). The CDR3 runs 12 residues. V lost 7 bases and J lost 2, with 9 bases in between. Germline V gene data show CDR1 as SNHLY and CDR2 as FYNNEI. Here the CDR3 reads CASNDRTYEQYF. Here the CDR3 DNA reads TGTGCCAGCAATGACAGGACCTACGAGCAGTACTTC.

This clone was observed once. The chain employs TRBV5-8 and TRBJ1-5, with 9 positions matching TRBD1. V was pared by 5 bases and J by 6 bases, with 24 bases of the junction left unmatched. CDR3 length: 20 residues. CDR1 and CDR2 (germline): SGHTS, YDEGEE. The CDR3, as DNA: TGTGCCAGCAGTTACGCCGGGACAGGGAATCTAAAGCCCGTCGGTCAGCCCCAGCATTTT. Translating gives CASSYAGTGNLKPVGQPQHF. The entire variable domain, with the rest obtained from reference TRBV5-8 and TRBJ1-5, is as follows: EAGVTQSPTHLIKTRGQQATLRCSPISGHTSVYWYQQALGLGLQFLLWYDEGEERNRGNFPPRFSGRQFPNYSSELNVNALELEDSALYLCASSYAGTGNLKPVGQPQHFGDGTRLSIL.

This chain connects TRBV7-3 to TRBJ2-1, with D hard to call. The CDR3 length is 15 residues. V was pared by 5 bases and J by 0 bases, with 11 bases between. Germline CDR1 is SGHTA and CDR2 is FQGTGA. CDR3: CASSPSPVSYNEQFF. CDR3 coding DNA: TGTGCCAGCAGCCCAAGCCCGGTCTCCTACAATGAGCAGTTCTTC.

The chain uses TRBV7-2 and TRBJ1-2, with TRBD1 matching over 8 bases. The length of the CDR3 is 15 residues. CDR1 is SGHTA and CDR2 is FQGNSA in the germline V gene. Trimming removed 0 bases from V and 6 bases from J; junction bases left unmatched: 6. The CDR3, as DNA: TGTGCCAGCAGCTTAGCGCAGGGGGCGTCGGATGGCTACACCTTC. Translating it yields CASSLAQGASDGYTF.

This clone showed up many times. J is TRBJ2-1 and V is TRBV6-2 or TRBV6-3; D perhaps matches TRBD1 (6 bases). With 0 bases removed from V and 3 bases from J, the gap between germline ends came to 15 bases. The CDR3 sequence is 17 residues long. Germline lookup yields CDR1 MNHEY and CDR2 SVGEGT. In DNA form, the CDR3 reads TGTGCCAGCAGTTACTCCCCTCTTACAGGGATCTACAATGAGCAGTTCTTC. It encodes CASSYSPLTGIYNEQFF.

This chain joins TRBV28 and TRBJ2-2, with 10 bases fitting TRBD1. Germline V gene sequence: CDR1 MDHEN, CDR2 SYDVKM. J was trimmed by 5 bases and V by 4 bases; bases with no gene match: 4. CDR3 size: 15 residues. The CDR3 sequence is CASSWDRGYTGELFF. The CDR3 DNA reads TGTGCCAGCAGTTGGGACAGGGGTTATACCGGGGAGCTGTTTTTT.

This sequence joins TRBV6-6 and TRBJ1-2; D is unresolved. The V gene lost 0 bases and the J gene lost 3 bases, with 11 bases spanning the gap. Looked up from germline, CDR1 is MNHNY and CDR2 is SVGAGI (reference sequence). There are 15 residues in the CDR3. The CDR3 loop is CASSYSREHYYGYTF. In DNA form, the CDR3 reads TGTGCCAGCAGTTACTCGAGAGAGCATTACTATGGCTACACCTTC.

The V and J genes are TRBV7-8 and TRBJ1-2; perhaps TRBD1 as D (6 bases). V was cut by 5 bases and J by 3 bases, with 13 bases left in between. Germline lookup yields CDR1 SGHVS and CDR2 FQNEAQ. The CDR3 sequence is 14 residues long. CDR3 in DNA: TGTGCCAGCAGCCCGGTACAGGGAGACTATGGCTACACCTTC. Encoded protein: CASSPVQGDYGYTF.

The chain employs TRBV6-5 and TRBJ2-2; TRBD1 agrees at 7 bases. With 7 bases clipped from V and 8 bases from J, the junction kept 10 bases outside the gene matches. CDR3 size: 14 residues. CDR1 is MNHEY, CDR2 SVGAGI, per germline. DNA for the CDR3: TGTGCCAGCACTGGACAGGAGAAGTTTGGGGAGCTGTTTTTT. It codes for CASTGQEKFGELFF.

The genes are TRBV19 and TRBJ1-4; weak D call: TRBD1 (6 bases). The CDR3 covers 14 residues. The V gene's germline CDR1 is LNHDA and CDR2 SQIVND (reference sequence). The V end lost 4 bases, the J end lost 10 bases, and 16 bases lay between the germline ends. CDR3 coding DNA: TGTGCCAGTAGTAACCAGGCAGGGGTCGGAAAACTGTTTTTT. Its protein product is CASSNQAGVGKLFF.

The CDR3, as DNA: TGTGCTAGTGGTTTGGTACCTAGCGGGGGTAAGGAGACCCAGTACTTC. The encoded protein is CASGLVPSGGKETQYF. The chain joins TRBV12-5 to TRBJ2-5, with TRBD2 matching over 10 bases. Trimming cost V 0 bases and J 5 bases; bases outside gene matches: 6. This CDR3 is 16 amino acids long. CDR1 is LGHNT, CDR2 FRNRAP, per germline.

J is TRBJ1-5 and V is TRBV6-5; 7 bases map to TRBD1. Germline lookup yields CDR1 MNHEY and CDR2 SVGAGI. CDR3 length equals 15 residues. J gave up 2 bases and V 5 bases, and 6 bases lay outside the gene matches. CDR3 DNA sequence: TGTGCCAGCAGTCTTGGACAGGACCGCAATCAGCCCCAGCATTTT. This encodes CASSLGQDRNQPQHF.